The 18 T cell receptor beta chains listed next were all sequenced from one sample in a study of T cells after yellow fever vaccination. Via MiXCR, TCRdb re-called the 5' RACE reads, giving one row per CDR3 protein. The repertoire consists of 120,000 or so distinct CDR3 sequences, with roughly 15% occurring once and the leading ten covering roughly two fifths. The sample consisted of CD8+ T cells sorted from PBMCs, taken 5 days after the yellow fever booster vaccination. The receptors shown here come from a man younger than 30 who received the YFV17D yellow fever vaccine.

The genes are TRBV7-2 and TRBJ1-2, with D hard to call. Germline CDR1 and CDR2: SGHTA and FQGNSA. The CDR3 has 15 residues. Trimming cost V 3 bases and J 0 bases, with 11 bases left between them. The CDR3 nucleotides are TGTGCCAGCAGCTTCACGAGCTATTCTAACTATGGCTACACCTTC. It yields the protein CASSFTSYSNYGYTF.

Only a few counts were recorded for this clonotype. This rearrangement joins TRBV5-5 to TRBJ2-7; 9 bases fit TRBD1. This CDR3 region has 16 residues. With 4 bases clipped from V and 0 bases from J, the junction kept 8 bases outside the gene matches. Germline CDR1 and CDR2: SGHKS and YYEKEE (reference sequence). The DNA for the CDR3 is TGTGCCAGCAGCCCGGGACAGGGAAGAATCTCCTACGAGCAGTACGTC. Its translation is CASSPGQGRISYEQYV.

This chain links TRBV28 with TRBJ2-7; D not certain. The CDR3 runs 13 residues. Trimming shortened V by 5 bases and J by 5 bases, and 13 bases separated the two germline ends. The germline CDR1 and CDR2 sequences are MDHEN and SYDVKM. CDR3: CASSPRNSHEQYV. Written as DNA, the CDR3 is TGTGCCAGCAGTCCCCGGAACAGCCACGAGCAGTACGTC.

This clonotype was observed a few times. This chain uses TRBV6-6 with TRBJ1-2, with TRBD1 as a possible D gene (5 bases). Trimming took 2 bases from V and 6 from J, leaving 10 bases between them. Germline V gene lookup returns CDR1 MNHNY and CDR2 SVGAGI (reference sequence). This CDR3 spans 13 amino acids. In nucleotides, the CDR3 is TGTGCCAGCAGTTACGGGGCAGTAGATGGCTACACCTTC. Protein product: CASSYGAVDGYTF.

This clonotype has only a few counts. This chain uses TRBV5-1 with TRBJ1-2; the D gene is possibly TRBD1 (6 bases). V lost 4 bases and J lost 0, with 16 bases in between. CDR1 and CDR2 from the germline V gene are SGHRS and YFSETQ. The CDR3 consists of 16 residues. Written as DNA, the CDR3 is TGCGCCAGCAGCGTGGGTACAGGGCCCCCTAACTATGGCTACACCTTC. Encoded protein: CASSVGTGPPNYGYTF.

The sample holds many counts of this clonotype. The chain combines TRBV6-1 with TRBJ1-5; D may be TRBD1 (6 bases). Germline values: CDR1 MNHNS, CDR2 SASEGT. The CDR3 is made up of 14 amino acids. Trimming stripped 5 bases from V and 2 bases from J, with 10 bases between. CDR3 bases: TGTGCCAGCAGTACAGGGACGGGCAATCAGCCCCAGCATTTT. Translating it yields CASSTGTGNQPQHF.

This clonotype was observed many times. The chain couples TRBV12-3 or TRBV12-4 to TRBJ2-2; weak D call: TRBD2 (6 bases). Between the trimmed V and J ends, which lost 5 bases and 7 bases, there was a span of 8 bases. This CDR3 has 12 residues. The CDR3 DNA is TGTGCCAGCAGTCTGGGGGGCGGGGAGCTGTTTTTT. Its protein product is CASSLGGGELFF.

V is TRBV7-9 and J is TRBJ2-1, with TRBD1 as a possible D gene (6 bases). The CDR3 consists of 16 residues. Trimming removed 4 bases from V and 2 bases from J, with 15 bases in between. Germline CDR1 SEHNR, CDR2 FQNEAQ (reference sequence). The chain's CDR3 is CASSSPHRAAYNEQFF. The CDR3 nucleotides are TGTGCCAGCAGCTCCCCTCACAGGGCGGCCTACAATGAGCAGTTCTTC. Drawing the rest from reference TRBV7-9 and TRBJ2-1, the complete variable domain is DTGVSQNPRHKITKRGQNVTFRCDPISEHNRLYWYRQTLGQGPEFLTYFQNEAQLEKSRLLSDRFSAERPKGSFSTLEIQRTEQGDSAMYLCASSSPHRAAYNEQFFGPGTRLTVL.

This clonotype was picked up many times. The chain has TRBV5-1 and TRBJ1-3; D unresolved. Germline V CDR1 and CDR2: SGHRS, YFSETQ. The V and J ends lost 4 bases and 1 base respectively, with 9 bases between them. This CDR3 region has 14 residues. Written as DNA, the CDR3 is TGCGCCAGCAGCCCGTATTCGTCTGGAAACACCATATATTTT. Amino acid sequence: CASSPYSSGNTIYF.

This clonotype was counted between two and nine times. For the CDR3, the DNA is TGTGCCACCAGCATATTCCAGGGTTCCGGGGAGCTGTTTTTT. Residues: CATSIFQGSGELFF. The V and J genes are TRBV15 and TRBJ2-2; a weak D match, TRBD1 (5 bases). The V gene lost 4 bases and the J gene lost 6 bases, with 12 bases spanning the gap. The CDR3 has 14 residues. The germline gives CDR1 LNHNV, CDR2 YYDKDF (reference sequence). The full variable domain, in which reference TRBV15 and TRBJ2-2 provide the parts outside the CDR3, is DAMVIQNPRYQVTQFGKPVTLSCSQTLNHNVMYWYQQKSSQAPKLLFHYYDKDFNNEADTPDNFQSRRPNTSFCFLDIRSPGLGDTAMYLCATSIFQGSGELFFGEGSRLTVL.

The V gene is TRBV19, the J gene TRBJ1-1, with D possibly matching TRBD1 (5 bases). The V gene's germline CDR1 is LNHDA and CDR2 SQIVND (reference sequence). This CDR3 spans 14 amino acids. Trimming removed 7 bases at V and 1 base at J, with 13 bases between. This CDR3 is CASTRVGANTEAFF. CDR3 in DNA: TGTGCCAGTACTAGGGTTGGGGCGAACACTGAAGCTTTCTTT.

This clonotype was picked up a small number of times. Here the CDR3 DNA reads TGCGCCAGCAGCCAAGTAGGGACAGGGGGCGGAATGAACACTGAAGCTTTCTTT. Amino acids: CASSQVGTGGGMNTEAFF. This rearrangement joins TRBV4-1 to TRBJ1-1, with 12 positions matching TRBD1. Germline CDR1 MGHRA, CDR2 YSYEKL. Trimming cost V 1 base and J 0 bases; bases outside gene matches: 6. This CDR3 is built from 18 residues.

The chain links TRBV9 to TRBJ1-1; D remains unclear. Germline V gives CDR1 SGDLS, CDR2 YYNGEE. The CDR3 spans 13 residues. V lost 2 bases, J lost 1 base, and 6 bases lay in between. CDR3 coding DNA: TGTGCCAGCAGCGTCGAAAGGAACACTGAAGCTTTCTTT. It is translated as CASSVERNTEAFF. Filled out from reference TRBV9 and TRBJ1-1, the complete variable domain reads DSGVTQTPKHLITATGQRVTLRCSPRSGDLSVYWYQQSLDQGLQFLIQYYNGEERAKGNILERFSAQQFPDLHSELNLSSLELGDSALYFCASSVERNTEAFFGQGTRLTVV.

The V and J genes are TRBV24-1 and TRBJ2-1; 7 positions match TRBD2. This CDR3 comprises 14 residues. Losses at the gene ends were 0 bases for V and 7 bases for J; bases not matched to a gene: 2. The germline gives CDR1 KGHDR, CDR2 SFDVKD. The CDR3 region has the DNA TGTGCCACCAGTGATTTGGCGGGGGAAAATGAGCAGTTCTTC. Encoded protein: CATSDLAGENEQFF.

This clonotype was detected a few times. The chain is built from TRBV27 and TRBJ1-5, with D uncertain. CDR1 and CDR2 from the germline V gene are MNHEY and SMNVEV (reference sequence). The CDR3 loop spans 14 amino acids. V lost 6 bases to trimming and J lost 6 bases, with 15 bases between them. The CDR3 region is CASRWMAAGQPQHF. The CDR3 coding sequence is TGTGCCAGCAGATGGATGGCGGCCGGTCAGCCCCAGCATTTT.

The genes are TRBV7-9 and TRBJ2-7; D ambiguous. This CDR3 is built from 14 residues. The germline CDR1 and CDR2 sequences are SEHNR and FQNEAQ (reference sequence). V was shortened by 0 bases and J by 3 bases, with 9 bases between the two germline ends. The CDR3 DNA follows: TGTGCCAGCAGCTTAGCGGAGATTCACTACGAGCAGTACTTC. As protein: CASSLAEIHYEQYF.

The sample holds many counts of this clonotype. The chain links TRBV2 to TRBJ2-7; possible D gene TRBD2, 5 bases. Germline CDR1 SNHLY, CDR2 FYNNEI. V was shortened by 6 bases and J by 3 bases, with 9 bases between the two germline ends. CDR3 size: 12 residues. The CDR3 coding sequence is TGTGCCAGCAGCGACGGGGACTACGAGCAGTACGTC. Translating it yields CASSDGDYEQYV.

This clonotype was seen a few times. The chain carries TRBV7-9 and TRBJ1-6; 8 nucleotides line up with TRBD1. V dropped 7 bases and J dropped 6; count of bases not matched to a gene: 8. The CDR3 runs to 15 residues. The germline V gene has CDR1 SEHNR and CDR2 FQNEAQ (reference sequence). The CDR3 bases are TGTGCCAGCAACCCTGGGGACAGGAGTAATTCACCCCTCCACTTT. Its protein product is CASNPGDRSNSPLHF.